This TCR beta chain appears in the sequencing data of a study of blood T cell repertoires in COVID-19. Per the original methods: Nucleated cell number was recorded as an estimate derived from reference gene primer amplification. TCRdb's copy holds only in-frame clones and misses some; the assay was immunoSEQ multiplex PCR. V and J calls and clone size come straight from that table; D and trimming were deduced from the DNA. The data contain more than 70,000 clones, roughly nine tenths of them seen just once; the ten biggest clones take up about 8.1%. Unmatched junction bases numbered 4, after V lost 10 bases and J lost 5 bases. The CDR3 is made up of 12 amino acids. Germline V CDR1 and CDR2: LGHDT, YNNKEL (reference sequence).

The chain links TRBV3-1 (or the pseudogene TRBV3-2) to TRBJ2-2; TRBD2 agrees at 7 bases. Sequenced sample: peripheral blood. The receptor was isolated from a man aged 50-59 years with acute or convalescent COVID-19. In DNA, the CDR3 is TGTGCCACAGGGAGGGGAACCGGGGAGCTGTTTTTT. Translating it yields CATGRGTGELFF.